The 4 T cell receptor beta chains given below trace back to one sample, sequenced in a study of cytomegalovirus exposure and HLA in healthy donors. This PCR relied on a set of 60 Vbeta primers and 13 Jbeta primers. Repertoires were generated with immunoSEQ multiplex PCR, while TCRdb's copy carries only in-frame clones and drops some. The sample holds some 240,000 clones, 78% seen once. The material sequenced was PBMCs. The source is a male donor in good health and CMV-seronegative.

On this clone: As the CDR3 is not closed by the conserved phenylalanine or tryptophan, this likely results from a read error. The chain carries TRBV9 and TRBJ1-1, with a weak D call TRBD1 (6 bases). This CDR3 is built from 14 residues. Deletions cut 1 base from V and 1 base from J, with 8 bases between. The germline V gene encodes CDR1 SGDLS and CDR2 YYNGEE. The DNA for the CDR3 is TGTGCCAGCAGCGTATTGGACAGGAACACTGAAGCTTTCTGT. It encodes CASSVLDRNTEAFC.

This clone has a single count. The chain uses TRBV7-9 and TRBJ2-7; possibly TRBD1 for D (6 bases). Trimming cost V 5 bases and J 1 base, with 15 bases left between them. Germline CDR1 and CDR2: SEHNR and FQNEAQ (reference sequence). CDR3 length: 15 amino acids. The CDR3 nucleotides are TGTGCCAGCAGCCCCGTACAGGGTAGGTCCTACGAGCAGTACTTC. Its protein is CASSPVQGRSYEQYF.

The CDR3 spells CASRPDRANNQPQHF. The CDR3, as DNA: TGTGCCAGCAGGCCGGACAGGGCTAACAATCAGCCCCAGCATTTT. The chain employs TRBV2 and TRBJ1-5, with 8 nucleotides matching TRBD1. Trimming removed 6 bases from V and 3 bases from J; junction bases left unmatched: 7. CDR1 is SNHLY, CDR2 FYNNEI, per germline. This CDR3 has 15 amino acids.

The V gene is TRBV4-1, the J gene TRBJ2-1; D may be TRBD1 (5 bases). The CDR3 runs to 18 residues. The germline V gene has CDR1 MGHRA and CDR2 YSYEKL. The V end lost 1 base, the J end lost 2 bases, and 18 bases lay between the germline ends. CDR3 sequence (DNA): TGCGCCAGCAGCCAAGTTGGGGCGGCGGAGTGGGCCTACAATGAGCAGTTCTTC. Translating it yields CASSQVGAAEWAYNEQFF.